The T cell receptor (beta chain) under discussion was sequenced for a study of T cell changes during pregnancy in multiple sclerosis. CDR1 SGHTA and CDR2 FQGNSA come from the germline V gene. This CDR3 is built from 15 residues. V lost 5 bases and J lost 4, with 18 bases in between. Profiled with immunoSEQ multiplex PCR; TCRdb holds only in-frame clones, not every one. Among tens of thousands of clones listed, 70% to 90% were seen once. The TCR comes from a female donor with multiple sclerosis, enrolled in a pregnancy study. Source: CD8+ T cells from peripheral blood mononuclear cells, taken before pregnancy. The J gene is TRBJ2-7, the V gene TRBV7-2; possibly TRBD2 for D (5 bases). CDR3 residues: CASSAPMWPGYEQYF. In nucleotides, the CDR3 is TGTGCCAGCAGCGCGCCCATGTGGCCGGGATACGAGCAGTACTTC.